The 12 T cell receptor beta chains below all came from one sample that was sequenced in a study of long-term antiretroviral therapy in people with HIV. An immunoSEQ assay, version v3.0, was performed at survey level. Some clones are missing from TCRdb's copy, which holds only in-frame ones; the method was immunoSEQ multiplex PCR. The sample contains tens of thousands of clones, around 90% of which appear only once. Sequenced here: unsorted PBMCs, sampled 1.1 years after starting antiretroviral therapy. Receptors were obtained from a man between 18 and 35 years old with HIV.

This rearrangement joins TRBV4-1 to TRBJ1-4; D not certain. Germline loops: CDR1 MGHRA, CDR2 YSYEKL. CDR3 length equals 13 residues. V gave up 0 bases and J gave up 14 bases, with 13 bases separating them. In nucleotides, the CDR3 is TGCGCCAGCAGCCAAGATCGAAGAGGGCCGCTGTTTTTT. As protein: CASSQDRRGPLFF.

The rearrangement uses TRBV2 and TRBJ2-5; 11 bases align to TRBD2. Trimming took 6 bases from V and 4 from J; bases not matched to a gene: 10. CDR1 is SNHLY, CDR2 FYNNEI, per germline. The CDR3 sequence is 16 residues long. The CDR3 loop is CASSLQNSGGAETQYF. CDR3 DNA: TGTGCCAGCAGCCTTCAGAATAGCGGGGGGGCAGAGACCCAGTACTTC.

The chain has TRBV7-2 and TRBJ2-2, with D perhaps matching TRBD1 or TRBD2 (6 bases each). The V gene's germline CDR1 is SGHTA and CDR2 FQGNSA. Between the trimmed V and J ends, which lost 5 bases and 7 bases, there was a span of 14 bases. CDR3 length: 14 amino acids. The CDR3 is CASSRQGGGGELFF. In nucleotides, the CDR3 is TGTGCCAGCAGCCGCCAAGGGGGAGGCGGGGAGCTGTTTTTT.

V usage is TRBV11-2 and J usage is TRBJ1-2; possibly TRBD1 for D (5 bases). The CDR3 runs to 13 residues. Germline CDR1 reads SGHAT; CDR2 reads FQNNGV. V lost 4 bases and J lost 6, with 12 bases in between. CDR3 sequence (DNA): TGTGCCAGCAGCTCGGGGGATTGGGATGGCTACACCTTC. Translating gives CASSSGDWDGYTF.

The chain combines TRBV19 with TRBJ1-5; D remains unclear. The length of the CDR3 is 16 residues. CDR1 LNHDA and CDR2 SQIVND come from the germline V gene (reference sequence). V lost 7 bases to trimming and J lost 1 base, with 17 bases between them. This CDR3 reads CASTVTAVGSNQPQHF. The CDR3, as DNA: TGTGCCAGTACCGTTACAGCGGTCGGAAGCAATCAGCCCCAGCATTTT.

The V and J genes are TRBV9 and TRBJ2-5; a possible D gene is TRBD2 (5 bases). The CDR3 runs 15 residues. Trimming removed 6 bases from V and 5 bases from J, with 20 bases in between. Germline lookup yields CDR1 SGDLS and CDR2 YYNGEE. In DNA, the CDR3 is TGTGCCAGCACTAGAGTTGAAGGGAGAGGGGAGACCCAGTACTTC. Its protein is CASTRVEGRGETQYF.

This rearrangement joins TRBV7-9 to TRBJ1-2; no firm D call. CDR1 SEHNR and CDR2 FQNEAQ come from the germline V gene (reference sequence). The length of the CDR3 is 12 residues. Trimming stripped 6 bases from V and 12 bases from J, with 17 bases between. CDR3 sequence: CASRETRDWNTF. The CDR3 DNA follows: TGTGCCAGCAGGGAAACTCGAGACTGGAACACCTTC.

The J gene is TRBJ2-7, the V gene TRBV7-8; TRBD1 matches at 10 bases. The CDR3 totals 16 residues. CDR1 SGHVS and CDR2 FQNEAQ come from the germline V gene. The V gene end was trimmed by 4 bases and the J gene end by 4 bases; junction bases not matched to a gene: 10. The CDR3 loop is CASSSSPGQGQYEQYF. For the CDR3, the DNA is TGTGCCAGCAGCTCCTCTCCGGGACAGGGGCAGTACGAGCAGTACTTC.

This clone was recorded only once. The chain combines TRBV10-1 with TRBJ1-4; D is unresolved. Germline values: CDR1 WNHNN, CDR2 SYGVQD (reference sequence). Trimming cost V 6 bases and J 4 bases, with 9 bases left between them. CDR3 size: 13 residues. Here the CDR3 reads CASSRAYNEKLFF. CDR3 bases: TGCGCCAGCAGCCGAGCTTATAATGAAAAACTGTTTTTT.

The rearrangement joins TRBV7-9 to TRBJ2-5; TRBD1 matches 8 bases. Unmatched junction bases numbered 9, after V lost 5 bases and J lost 4 bases. The V gene's germline CDR1 is SEHNR and CDR2 FQNEAQ (reference sequence). The CDR3 extends over 15 amino acids. This CDR3 reads CASSQIQGAGETQYF. The CDR3, as DNA: TGTGCCAGCAGCCAAATTCAGGGGGCTGGAGAGACCCAGTACTTC.

The gene calls are TRBV7-3 and TRBJ1-6; D remains ambiguous. CDR3 length: 15 amino acids. Trimming removed 2 bases at V and 0 bases at J, with 5 bases between. Germline V gene sequence: CDR1 SGHTA, CDR2 FQGTGA. The CDR3 DNA follows: TGTGCCAGCAGCTTATGGGGCTCCTATAATTCACCCCTCCACTTT. Its protein is CASSLWGSYNSPLHF.

There are a few counts of this clone. The V gene is TRBV28, the J gene TRBJ2-7; 12 nucleotides match TRBD1. This CDR3 spans 16 amino acids. The V segment lost 5 bases and the J segment 5 bases; nucleotides outside the gene matches: 10. Germline CDR1 MDHEN, CDR2 SYDVKM. The CDR3 DNA reads as TGTGCCAGCAGTCCTACACGGGGACAGGGGGCAAACGAGCAGTACTTC. Translating gives CASSPTRGQGANEQYF. Drawing the rest from reference TRBV28 and TRBJ2-7, the complete variable domain is DVKVTQSSRYLVKRTGEKVFLECVQDMDHENMFWYRQDPGLGLRLIYFSYDVKMKEKGDIPEGYSVSREKKERFSLILESASTNQTSMYLCASSPTRGQGANEQYFGPGTRLTVT.